The 15 T cell receptor beta chains in this list originate from one sample, sequenced in a study of blood T cells in healthy people across ages. Combining a sample-barcoded 5' primer with a J-beta primer mix, a second PCR ran for roughly 7 to 11 cycles. One entry per CDR3 protein results from TCRdb running MiXCR on the 5' RACE reads. The table includes 1.4 million or so distinct CDR3 sequences, 35% to 45% detected once. Sequencing was carried out using blood. Receptors were obtained from a young woman in good health.

This chain links TRBV7-2 with TRBJ1-1, with D hard to call. The germline gives CDR1 SGHTA, CDR2 FQGNSA. CDR3 size: 11 residues. The germline V and J ends were trimmed by 3 bases and 11 bases, with 10 bases remaining between them. This chain's CDR3 is CASSLSGLAFF. The CDR3 DNA reads TGTGCCAGCAGCTTGTCGGGTTTGGCTTTCTTT.

V gene TRBV11-2 combines with J gene TRBJ2-2, with no clear D. V was cut by 6 bases and J by 10 bases, with 6 bases left in between. This CDR3 is 10 amino acids long. CDR1 is SGHAT, CDR2 FQNNGV, per germline. CDR3 nucleotide sequence: TGTGCCAGCAGAAGAGAGGAGCTGTTTTTT. Its protein is CASRREELFF.

A few counts support this clonotype. The chain employs TRBV6-6 and TRBJ2-6, with unresolved D. V was clipped by 3 bases and J by 2 bases, with 11 bases between them. Germline values: CDR1 MNHNY, CDR2 SVGAGI (reference sequence). The length of the CDR3 is 16 residues. The CDR3 sequence: CASSYRPLAGANVLTF. CDR3 nucleotide sequence: TGTGCCAGCAGTTATCGGCCCCTCGCTGGGGCCAACGTCCTGACTTTC.

The rearrangement uses TRBV7-9 and TRBJ1-2; TRBD1 might be the D (6 bases). CDR3 size: 15 residues. Per germline, CDR1 SEHNR and CDR2 FQNEAQ (reference sequence). Trimming removed 4 bases from V and 7 bases from J, with 19 bases in between. CDR3 region: CASSSGHLDSPGYTF. The CDR3 bases are TGTGCCAGCAGCTCCGGGCACCTGGACAGCCCTGGCTACACCTTC.

The sample holds a few counts of this clonotype. The CDR3, as DNA: TGCAGTGCTAGATCCGGGACAGGGGGAACTGAAGCTTTCTTT. Amino acids: CSARSGTGGTEAFF. The V gene is TRBV20-1, the J gene TRBJ1-1, with TRBD1 matching 11 bases. V was pared by 2 bases and J by 5 bases, with 4 bases of the junction left unmatched. CDR3 length equals 14 residues. Germline V gene data show CDR1 as DFQATT and CDR2 as SNEGSKA (reference sequence).

CDR3 in DNA: TGCGCCAGCAGCACCCCTGCTATCGACGAGCAGTACTTC. Its translation is CASSTPAIDEQYF. The rearrangement links TRBV4-1 to TRBJ2-7; D unclear. This CDR3 has 13 residues. CDR1 and CDR2 from the germline V gene are MGHRA and YSYEKL. The V end was cut by 5 bases, the J end by 5 bases, with 13 bases between.

This clonotype occurred a few times. The chain carries TRBV25-1 and TRBJ2-2; D is possibly TRBD1 (6 bases). Deletions cut 4 bases from V and 5 bases from J, with 8 bases between. The V gene's germline CDR1 is MGHDK and CDR2 SYGVNS. CDR3 length: 13 amino acids. The CDR3 loop reads CASSGTGTGELFF. As DNA, the CDR3 is TGTGCCAGCAGTGGCACAGGGACCGGGGAGCTGTTTTTT.

Many counts were recorded for this clonotype. The J gene is TRBJ2-7, the V gene TRBV12-3 or TRBV12-4; D not resolved. This CDR3 comprises 12 residues. Trimming took 6 bases from V and 0 from J, leaving 6 bases between them. For the CDR3, the DNA is TGTGCCAGCAGCCGCTACTCCTACGAGCAGTACTTC. Its translation: CASSRYSYEQYF.

This chain uses TRBV28 with TRBJ2-5, with TRBD2 as a possible D gene (6 bases). CDR3 length: 18 residues. V was cut by 5 bases and J by 11 bases, with 33 bases left in between. Germline CDR1 and CDR2: MDHEN and SYDVKM. CDR3 bases: TGTGCCAGCAGTCTTAATTTTCCAGTGTGGGGGGTATACAATGAGCAGTACTTC. Translation: CASSLNFPVWGVYNEQYF. The full variable domain, completed using reference TRBV28 and TRBJ2-5, is DVKVTQSSRYLVKRTGEKVFLECVQDMDHENMFWYRQDPGLGLRLIYFSYDVKMKEKGDIPEGYSVSREKKERFSLILESASTNQTSMYLCASSLNFPVWGVYNEQYFGPGTRLLVL.

V usage is TRBV12-3 or TRBV12-4 and J usage is TRBJ1-5; 12 bases are shared with TRBD1. This CDR3 region has 16 residues. V was clipped by 3 bases and J by 4 bases; unmatched bases: 4. The CDR3, as DNA: TGTGCCAGCAGTTTCGGGACAGGGGGCAGAAATCAGCCCCAGCATTTT. Amino acid sequence: CASSFGTGGRNQPQHF.

Only a few counts were recorded for this clonotype. V gene TRBV27 combines with J gene TRBJ2-1; either TRBD1 or TRBD2 may supply D (5 bases each). CDR1 MNHEY and CDR2 SMNVEV come from the germline V gene (reference sequence). Deletions cut 9 bases from V and 6 bases from J, with 21 bases between. This CDR3 comprises 15 residues. For the CDR3, the DNA is TGTGCCAGTTCCCCGGGACGTGAATTTCCCAATGAGCAGTTCTTC. Translated, it gives CASSPGREFPNEQFF.

The J gene is TRBJ2-1, the V gene TRBV20-1; 9 bases are a match to TRBD1. TRBJ2-7 matches the DNA end more closely, so the J call is doubtful. Germline V gene sequence: CDR1 DFQATT, CDR2 SNEGSKA (reference sequence). The CDR3 is made up of 17 amino acids. The CDR3 nucleotides read TGCAGTGTCTCAACGACAGGACAGGGGAACTCCTACAATGAGCAGTACTTC. It is translated as CSVSTTGQGNSYNEQYF.

This clonotype has a handful of counts. This chain joins TRBV29-1 and TRBJ2-1; tentative D call: TRBD2 (6 bases). CDR1 SQVTM and CDR2 ANQGSEA come from the germline V gene. Trimming pared 6 bases from V and 9 bases from J, leaving 15 bases between. CDR3 length: 12 residues. In DNA form, the CDR3 reads TGCAGCGTGGGGGGACGGGTTAGTGAGCAGTTCTTC. Its protein product is CSVGGRVSEQFF.

The genes are TRBV4-3 and TRBJ2-5, with 14 bases that match TRBD2. Trimming removed 5 bases from V and 5 bases from J; junction bases left unmatched: 4. The CDR3 totals 15 residues. Germline assignment: CDR1 LGHNA and CDR2 YSLEER. The CDR3 DNA sequence: TGCGCCAGCAGCGGGACTAGCGGGAGCGCCGAGACCCAGTACTTC. Amino acid sequence: CASSGTSGSAETQYF.

This clonotype showed up just a few times. This chain connects TRBV12-3 or TRBV12-4 to TRBJ2-3; D gene uncertain. The CDR3 spans 13 residues. V gave up 4 bases and J gave up 10 bases, with 15 bases separating them. CDR3 DNA sequence: TGTGCCAGCAGTTCCCCGCTCGCCCCTGCGCAGTATTTT. Translated, it gives CASSSPLAPAQYF.